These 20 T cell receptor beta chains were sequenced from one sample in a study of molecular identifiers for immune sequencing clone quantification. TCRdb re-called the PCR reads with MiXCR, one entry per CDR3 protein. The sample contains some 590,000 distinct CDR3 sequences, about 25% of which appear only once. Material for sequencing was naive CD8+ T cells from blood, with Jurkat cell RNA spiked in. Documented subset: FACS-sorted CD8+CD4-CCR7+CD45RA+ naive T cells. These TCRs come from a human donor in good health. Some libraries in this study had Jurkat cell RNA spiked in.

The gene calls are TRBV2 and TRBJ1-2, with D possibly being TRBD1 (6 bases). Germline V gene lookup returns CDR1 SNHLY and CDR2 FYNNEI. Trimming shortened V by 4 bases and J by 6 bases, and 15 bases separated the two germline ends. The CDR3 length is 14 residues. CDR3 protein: CASSGPTGSHGYTF. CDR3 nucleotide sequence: TGTGCCAGCAGTGGCCCAACAGGGAGTCATGGCTACACCTTC.

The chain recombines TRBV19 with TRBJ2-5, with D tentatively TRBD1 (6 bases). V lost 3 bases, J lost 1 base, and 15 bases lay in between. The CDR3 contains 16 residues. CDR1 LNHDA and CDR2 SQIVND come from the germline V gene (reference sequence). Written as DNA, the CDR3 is TGTGCCAGTAGTATTTGGCAGGGGAGCTCCCAAGAGACCCAGTACTTC. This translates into CASSIWQGSSQETQYF.

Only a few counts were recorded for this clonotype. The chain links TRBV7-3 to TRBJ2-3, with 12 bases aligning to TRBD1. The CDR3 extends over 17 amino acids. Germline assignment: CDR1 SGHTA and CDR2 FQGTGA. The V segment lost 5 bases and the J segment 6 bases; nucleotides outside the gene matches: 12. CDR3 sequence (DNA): TGTGCCAGCAGCCTGGGACAGGGGGCGAGTTCGTCGGATACGCAGTATTTT. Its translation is CASSLGQGASSSDTQYF. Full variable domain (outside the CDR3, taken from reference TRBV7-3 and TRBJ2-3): GAGVSQTPSNKVTEKGKYVELRCDPISGHTALYWYRQSLGQGPEFLIYFQGTGAADDSGLPNDRFFAVRPEGSVSTLKIQRTERGDSAVYLCASSLGQGASSSDTQYFGPGTRLTVL.

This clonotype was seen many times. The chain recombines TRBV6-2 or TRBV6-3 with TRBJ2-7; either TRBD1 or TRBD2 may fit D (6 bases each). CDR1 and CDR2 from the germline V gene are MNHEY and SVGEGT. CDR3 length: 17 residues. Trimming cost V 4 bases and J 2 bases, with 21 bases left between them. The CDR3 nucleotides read TGTGCCAGCAGTTCGGACCCATGGGGGGCCTACACCTACGAGCAGTACTTC. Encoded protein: CASSSDPWGAYTYEQYF.

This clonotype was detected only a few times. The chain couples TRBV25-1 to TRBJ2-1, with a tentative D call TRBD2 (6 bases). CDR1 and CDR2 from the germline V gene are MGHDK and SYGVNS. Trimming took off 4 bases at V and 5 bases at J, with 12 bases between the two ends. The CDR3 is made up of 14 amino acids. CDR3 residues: CASSAPGLHNEQFF. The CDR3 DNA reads TGTGCCAGCAGTGCCCCGGGACTCCACAATGAGCAGTTCTTC.

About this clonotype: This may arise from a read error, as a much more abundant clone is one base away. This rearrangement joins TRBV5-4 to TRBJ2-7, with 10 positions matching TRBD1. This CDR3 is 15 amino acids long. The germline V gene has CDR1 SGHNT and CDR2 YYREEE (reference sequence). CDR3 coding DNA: TGTGCCAACAGCGACAGGGGGCTTGTAAGGTACGAGCAGTACTTC. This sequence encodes CANSDRGLVRYEQYF.

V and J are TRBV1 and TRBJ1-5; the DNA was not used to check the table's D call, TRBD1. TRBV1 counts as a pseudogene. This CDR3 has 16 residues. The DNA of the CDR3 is TGCACCAGCAGCCATCGACAGGGGGATTTCAATCAGCCCCAGCATTTT. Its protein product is CTSSHRQGDFNQPQHF.

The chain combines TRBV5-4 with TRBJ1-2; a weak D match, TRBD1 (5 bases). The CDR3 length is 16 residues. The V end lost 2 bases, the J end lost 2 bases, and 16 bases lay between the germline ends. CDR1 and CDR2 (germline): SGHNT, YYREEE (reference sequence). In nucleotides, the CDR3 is TGTGCCAGCAGCTTTCGGGGAGGGACGGGAAACTATGGCTACACCTTC. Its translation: CASSFRGGTGNYGYTF. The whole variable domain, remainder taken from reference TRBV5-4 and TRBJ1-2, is ETGVTQSPTHLIKTRGQQVTLRCSSQSGHNTVSWYQQALGQGPQFIFQYYREEENGRGNFPPRFSGLQFPNYSSELNVNALELDDSALYLCASSFRGGTGNYGYTFGSGTRLTVV.

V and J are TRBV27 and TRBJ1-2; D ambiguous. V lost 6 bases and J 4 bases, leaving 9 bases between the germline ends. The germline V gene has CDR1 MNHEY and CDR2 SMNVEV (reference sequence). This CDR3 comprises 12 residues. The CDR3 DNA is TGTGCCAGCAGGGTAGGCGCCTATGGCTACACCTTC. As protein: CASRVGAYGYTF.

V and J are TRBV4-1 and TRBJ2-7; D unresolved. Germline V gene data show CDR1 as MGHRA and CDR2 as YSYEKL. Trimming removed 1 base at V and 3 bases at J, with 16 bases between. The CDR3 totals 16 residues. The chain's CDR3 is CASSQGGQQPYYEQYF. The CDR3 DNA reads TGCGCCAGCAGCCAAGGTGGGCAGCAACCCTACTACGAGCAGTACTTC.

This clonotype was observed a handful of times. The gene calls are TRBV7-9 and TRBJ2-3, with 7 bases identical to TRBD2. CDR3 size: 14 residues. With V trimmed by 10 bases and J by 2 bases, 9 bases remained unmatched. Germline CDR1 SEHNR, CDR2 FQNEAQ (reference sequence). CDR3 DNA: TGTGCCAATCAGGCAGGGACTAACACAGATACGCAGTATTTT. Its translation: CANQAGTNTDTQYF.

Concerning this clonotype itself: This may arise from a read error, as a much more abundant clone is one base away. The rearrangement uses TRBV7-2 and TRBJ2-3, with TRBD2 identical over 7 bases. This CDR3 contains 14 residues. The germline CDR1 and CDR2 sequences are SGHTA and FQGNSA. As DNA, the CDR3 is TGTGCCCGCAGTGGGGGGGGGTACACAGATACGCAGTATTTT. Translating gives CARSGGGYTDTQYF.

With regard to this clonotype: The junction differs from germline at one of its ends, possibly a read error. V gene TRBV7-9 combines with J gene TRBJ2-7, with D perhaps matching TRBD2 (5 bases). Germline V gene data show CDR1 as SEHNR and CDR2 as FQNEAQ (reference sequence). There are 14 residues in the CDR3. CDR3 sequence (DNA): TGTGCCAGCAGTCAACCGGGAAAGTCCTACGAGCGGTACTTC. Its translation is CASSQPGKSYERYF.

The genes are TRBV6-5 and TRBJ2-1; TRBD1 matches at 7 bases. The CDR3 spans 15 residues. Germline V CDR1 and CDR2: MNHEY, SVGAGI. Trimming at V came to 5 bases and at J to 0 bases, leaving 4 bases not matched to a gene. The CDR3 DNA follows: TGTGCCAGCAGTATACAGGGGCTCTCCTACAATGAGCAGTTCTTC. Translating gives CASSIQGLSYNEQFF.

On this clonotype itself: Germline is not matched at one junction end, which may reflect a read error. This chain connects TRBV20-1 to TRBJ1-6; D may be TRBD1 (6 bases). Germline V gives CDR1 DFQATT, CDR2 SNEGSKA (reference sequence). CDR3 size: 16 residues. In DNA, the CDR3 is TGCGGTGCTAGAGATCTACAGGGAAAGTATAATTCACCCCTCCACTTT. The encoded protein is CGARDLQGKYNSPLHF.

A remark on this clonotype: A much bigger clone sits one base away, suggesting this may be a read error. The CDR3 DNA reads TGTGCCAGCAAGGGGTATCCTAGCACAGATACGCAGTATTTT. Residues: CASKGYPSTDTQYF. This chain links TRBV27 with TRBJ2-3; TRBD1 is a possible D gene (5 bases). With 7 bases removed from V and 0 bases from J, the gap between germline ends came to 11 bases. CDR1 and CDR2 (germline): MNHEY, SMNVEV (reference sequence). The CDR3 contains 14 residues.

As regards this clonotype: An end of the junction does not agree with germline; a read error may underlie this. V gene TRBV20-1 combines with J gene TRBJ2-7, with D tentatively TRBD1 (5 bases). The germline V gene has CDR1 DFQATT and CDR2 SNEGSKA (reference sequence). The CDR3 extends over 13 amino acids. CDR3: CGARFDSSYEQYF. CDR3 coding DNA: TGCGGTGCTAGATTCGACAGTTCCTACGAGCAGTACTTC.

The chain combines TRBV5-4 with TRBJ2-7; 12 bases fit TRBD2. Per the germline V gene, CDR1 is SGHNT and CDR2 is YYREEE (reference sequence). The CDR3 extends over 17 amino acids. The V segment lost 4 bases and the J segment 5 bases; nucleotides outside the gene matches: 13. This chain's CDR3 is CASSDPRWTSGNHEQYF. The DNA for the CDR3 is TGTGCCAGCAGCGACCCCCGCTGGACTAGCGGGAACCACGAGCAGTACTTC.

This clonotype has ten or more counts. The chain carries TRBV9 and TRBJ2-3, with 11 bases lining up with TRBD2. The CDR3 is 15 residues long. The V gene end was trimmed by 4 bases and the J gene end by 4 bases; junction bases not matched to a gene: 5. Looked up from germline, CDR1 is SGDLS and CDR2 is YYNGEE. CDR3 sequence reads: CASSPGTSGPDTQYF. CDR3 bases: TGTGCCAGCAGCCCTGGGACTAGCGGCCCAGATACGCAGTATTTT.

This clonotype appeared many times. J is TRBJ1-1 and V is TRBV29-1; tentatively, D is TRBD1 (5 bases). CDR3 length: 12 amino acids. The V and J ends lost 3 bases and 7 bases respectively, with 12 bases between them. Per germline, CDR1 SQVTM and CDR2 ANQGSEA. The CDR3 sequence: CSVDGAVSEAFF. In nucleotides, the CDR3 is TGCAGCGTTGACGGGGCTGTCAGTGAAGCTTTCTTT.